This TCR beta chain was found in a study of resident and recirculating memory T cells in vitiligo. Study information: Genomic DNA was extracted from whole homogenized samples, with no cell sorting. Findings and caveats of the study: No unique dominant TCR clone was found in vitiligo lesions.

Stability required unchanged lesions during the previous 6 months. Patients had to be free of confetti depigmentation, indicating active vitiligo. Repertoires were generated with immunoSEQ multiplex PCR, while TCRdb's copy carries only in-frame clones and drops some. The profile shows 39,000 or so clones, over 90% of them singletons. Germline lookup yields CDR1 GTSNPN and CDR2 SVGIG (reference sequence). The CDR3 spans 13 residues. The V gene end was trimmed by 4 bases and the J gene end by 8 bases; junction bases not matched to a gene: 5. To note about this clone: Antigen specificity is unknown.

The sample taken for sequencing was blood. The chain recombines TRBV30 with TRBJ2-1, with 10 bases fitting TRBD2. This clonotype was sampled from a male donor with vitiligo. CDR3 region: CAWTRLAGDEQFF. The CDR3 nucleotides read TGTGCCTGGACGCGTCTAGCGGGGGATGAGCAGTTCTTC.